The next 29 T cell receptor beta chains were all read from a single sample in a study of regulatory T cells in long-lasting Graves disease (dated by TCRdb to the early 2020s). The sample's time point label, in plain terms: newly diagnosed GD, antithyroid drugs for less than 3 months. For both TCR sequencing and RNA sequencing, RNA was extracted from PBMCs in TRIzol. Library preparation employed multiplex PCR. Sequencer: Illumina HiSeq 4000. iRepertoire HTBI primers and Arm-PCR amplification of CDR3 regions were used to construct TCR beta libraries. TCRdb cleaned the public reads at Q25 with fastp, built clones with MiXCR and kept in-frame beta chains. Identical CDR3 proteins give one entry, which carries the most common genes and DNA. This sample holds about 500,000 distinct CDR3 sequences; about 16% were observed only once. 10% to 15% of the sample comes from the top ten. These records were also assigned to another study, of T cells in Graves' hyperthyroidism and ophthalmopathy.

The source was peripheral blood mononuclear cells (PBMCs), collected at new diagnosis, from a patient treated with antithyroid drugs. The source of these receptors is a man in his forties with Graves disease. Donor details come from another sample of the same person, matched by shared clones.

Comments on this clonotype: The germline gene is not matched at one end of the junction; a read error may be the cause. For the CDR3, the DNA is TGTGCCAGCAGTACGACAGGGGGCAACGTTGACTTC. Translation: CASSTTGGNVDF. The chain links TRBV28 to TRBJ2-5; 10 bases are shared with TRBD1. This CDR3 has 12 residues. Per the germline V gene, CDR1 is MDHEN and CDR2 is SYDVKM.

This clonotype has ten or more counts. The V gene is TRBV7-6, the J gene TRBJ2-2; 7 bases agree with TRBD1. The ends lost 4 bases at V and 5 bases at J; junction bases unmatched: 7. Germline CDR1 and CDR2: SGHVS and FNYEAQ. This CDR3 comprises 15 residues. CDR3 DNA: TGTGCCAGCAGCTCGGTGACAGGGACGACCGGGGAGCTGTTTTTT. Amino acids: CASSSVTGTTGELFF.

This clonotype occurred many times. The chain recombines TRBV27 with TRBJ1-1; D is unresolved. The CDR3 is made up of 13 amino acids. Trimming left V 3 bases short and J 3 bases short, with 8 bases between. Germline assignment: CDR1 MNHEY and CDR2 SMNVEV (reference sequence). This chain's CDR3 is CASSFGVDTEAFF. DNA of the CDR3: TGTGCCAGCAGTTTTGGGGTAGACACTGAAGCTTTCTTT.

This clonotype was detected a few times. The chain recombines TRBV4-1 with TRBJ2-2, with 7 bases identical to TRBD2. V lost 0 bases, J lost 4 bases, and 5 bases stayed unmatched. The germline V gene has CDR1 MGHRA and CDR2 YSYEKL. This CDR3 region has 16 residues. The CDR3 spells CASSQEGGSGTGELFF. In nucleotides, the CDR3 is TGCGCCAGCAGCCAAGAAGGCGGGAGCGGCACCGGGGAGCTGTTTTTT.

The gene calls are TRBV6-4 and TRBJ2-3; D gene ambiguous. The CDR3 contains 16 residues. Trimming stripped 0 bases from V and 1 base from J, with 11 bases between. Looked up from germline, CDR1 is MRHNA and CDR2 is SNTAGT. The DNA of the CDR3 is TGTGCCAGCAGTGACTCGAGGCTTACAGGCACAGATACGCAGTATTTT. It translates to CASSDSRLTGTDTQYF.

This clonotype showed up just a few times. The chain uses TRBV7-9 and TRBJ1-5, with D unclear. The CDR3 loop spans 12 amino acids. CDR1 and CDR2 from the germline V gene are SEHNR and FQNEAQ (reference sequence). V lost 6 bases to trimming and J lost 6 bases, with 9 bases between them. CDR3 protein: CASRDEAQPQHF. The CDR3 DNA reads TGTGCCAGCAGAGATGAGGCTCAGCCCCAGCATTTT.

This clonotype was detected ten times or more. The V gene is TRBV7-8, the J gene TRBJ2-7, with a weak D call TRBD2 (5 bases). CDR3 length: 12 residues. The germline V and J ends were trimmed by 0 bases and 9 bases, with 9 bases remaining between them. The germline V gene has CDR1 SGHVS and CDR2 FQNEAQ. CDR3 loop: CASSLAGSWQYF. CDR3 coding DNA: TGTGCCAGCAGCTTAGCAGGGAGTTGGCAGTACTTC.

This clonotype has just one count. The CDR3 nucleotides are TGTGCCAGCAGTTACCCCTCCCCTCGGGGGCGAGGGACTGAAGCTTTCTTT. Protein sequence: CASSYPSPRGRGTEAFF. The chain uses TRBV6-5 and TRBJ1-1, with D possibly being TRBD1 (6 bases). The CDR3 has 17 amino acids. Trimming removed 2 bases at V and 5 bases at J, with 21 bases between. Per germline, CDR1 MNHEY and CDR2 SVGAGI.

This clonotype was detected ten times or more. The chain is built from TRBV5-1 and TRBJ2-3, with D perhaps matching TRBD1 (5 bases). The V end lost 4 bases, the J end lost 2 bases, and 11 bases lay between the germline ends. The CDR3 has 14 amino acids. In germline, CDR1 is SGHRS, CDR2 YFSETQ. CDR3 DNA sequence: TGCGCCAGCAGCGAAGGGGCAACCACAGATACGCAGTATTTT. Its protein product is CASSEGATTDTQYF.

The sample holds a few counts of this clonotype. The V call is TRBV6-5, the J call TRBJ2-6; the D is unclear. Trimming cost V 0 bases and J 0 bases, with 6 bases left between them. The CDR3 extends over 16 amino acids. Germline assignment: CDR1 MNHEY and CDR2 SVGAGI. This CDR3 reads CASSYSIGSGANVLTF. CDR3 nucleotides: TGTGCCAGCAGTTACTCGATAGGCTCTGGGGCCAACGTCCTGACTTTC.

In its sample, this clonotype was seen many times. The chain uses TRBV7-9 and TRBJ2-1, with no clear D. The V gene lost 5 bases and the J gene lost 5 bases, with 10 bases spanning the gap. The germline gives CDR1 SEHNR, CDR2 FQNEAQ (reference sequence). The CDR3 is made up of 13 amino acids. CDR3 protein: CASSHDWDNEQFF. CDR3 nucleotide sequence: TGTGCCAGCAGCCACGACTGGGACAATGAGCAGTTCTTC.

This clonotype was counted at least ten times. V and J are TRBV6-9 and TRBJ2-3; D unclear. CDR1 is MNHGY, CDR2 SVAAGI, per germline. V was cut by 3 bases and J by 6 bases, with 4 bases left in between. This CDR3 is built from 11 residues. CDR3 region: CASSYGDTQYF. The CDR3 DNA sequence: TGTGCCAGCAGTTACGGGGATACGCAGTATTTT.

This clonotype was seen repeatedly, ten times or more. A junction end diverges from the germline sequence, so it may reflect a read error. The chain carries TRBV5-1 and TRBJ2-7; TRBD2 aligns across 7 bases. Germline V gives CDR1 SGHRS, CDR2 YFSETQ. There are 14 residues in the CDR3. The CDR3 sequence is CASSLGAGAYEQYF. The CDR3 DNA is TGTGCCAGCAGCTTAGGTGCGGGAGCCTACGAGCAGTACTTC.

This clonotype appeared many times. The chain has TRBV5-1 and TRBJ2-1; D not certain. Germline V gene sequence: CDR1 SGHRS, CDR2 YFSETQ. Deletions cut 2 bases from V and 7 bases from J, with 13 bases between. The CDR3 contains 14 residues. The CDR3 DNA follows: TGCGCCAGCAGCTTTTCCGATCCAAAGAATGAGCAGTTCTTC. It specifies CASSFSDPKNEQFF.

This clonotype was picked up many times. The chain employs TRBV18 and TRBJ2-1; D may be TRBD1 (6 bases). Trimming took 6 bases from V and 9 from J, leaving 18 bases between them. Germline V gene lookup returns CDR1 KGHSH and CDR2 LQKENI. CDR3 length: 14 amino acids. The CDR3 DNA follows: TGTGCCAGCTCCCACGGCCCACCCAGGGGTGAGCAGTTCTTC. It codes for CASSHGPPRGEQFF.

This clonotype showed up many times. The V and J genes are TRBV28 and TRBJ2-1; 16 bases are a match to TRBD2. Losses at the gene ends were 4 bases for V and 8 bases for J; bases not matched to a gene: 2. The CDR3 totals 15 residues. Per the germline V gene, CDR1 is MDHEN and CDR2 is SYDVKM. In DNA form, the CDR3 reads TGTGCCAGCAGTTGGGGACTAGCGGGAGGGCATGAGCAGTTCTTC. This encodes CASSWGLAGGHEQFF.

In its sample, this clonotype was seen many times. This rearrangement joins TRBV2 to TRBJ2-2; 10 bases are a match to TRBD2. This CDR3 contains 15 residues. Germline CDR1 SNHLY, CDR2 FYNNEI. Losses at the gene ends were 4 bases for V and 4 bases for J; bases not matched to a gene: 3. CDR3 bases: TGTGCCAGCAGTGGGACTAGCGGTCTCACCGGGGAGCTGTTTTTT. It translates to CASSGTSGLTGELFF.

There are many counts of this clonotype. The chain joins TRBV11-2 to TRBJ2-5; 8 nucleotides align to TRBD1. CDR3 length: 16 amino acids. CDR1 SGHAT and CDR2 FQNNGV come from the germline V gene. Losses at the gene ends were 4 bases for V and 4 bases for J; bases not matched to a gene: 11. CDR3 protein: CASSWPGQGPRETQYF. Written as DNA, the CDR3 is TGTGCCAGCAGCTGGCCTGGACAGGGCCCCCGAGAGACCCAGTACTTC.

At least ten counts were recorded for this clonotype. The rearrangement uses TRBV30 and TRBJ1-2; 7 bases align to TRBD1. The CDR3 extends over 14 amino acids. V was clipped by 0 bases and J by 7 bases; unmatched bases: 8. Per germline, CDR1 GTSNPN and CDR2 SVGIG (reference sequence). Here the CDR3 reads CAWSVLKGASGYTF. The CDR3 DNA reads as TGTGCCTGGAGTGTACTGAAGGGGGCGAGTGGCTACACCTTC.

There are many counts of this clonotype. The V call is TRBV6-1, the J call TRBJ2-7; possibly TRBD1 for D (5 bases). V was clipped by 7 bases and J by 4 bases, with 14 bases between them. Per germline, CDR1 MNHNS and CDR2 SASEGT. The CDR3 is 13 amino acids. The CDR3 region is CASTDSTGYEQYF. The CDR3 DNA follows: TGTGCCAGCACCGATTCCACAGGATACGAGCAGTACTTC.

This clonotype was seen more than once but under ten times. The chain recombines TRBV4-1 with TRBJ2-3; no definite D call. The germline gives CDR1 MGHRA, CDR2 YSYEKL. The CDR3 has 16 residues. Between the trimmed V and J ends, which lost 8 bases and 4 bases, there was a span of 22 bases. DNA for the CDR3: TGCGCCAGCCGCCCTCTAGGACGGAAAGACGCAGATACGCAGTATTTT. Translated, it gives CASRPLGRKDADTQYF.

This clonotype was picked up many times. This rearrangement joins TRBV28 to TRBJ2-7, with D perhaps TRBD1 (5 bases). V was pared by 6 bases and J by 5 bases, with 17 bases between. In germline, CDR1 is MDHEN, CDR2 SYDVKM. CDR3 length equals 14 residues. CDR3: CASSRQLISHEQYF. Here the CDR3 DNA reads TGTGCCAGCAGCCGACAGTTAATATCCCACGAGCAGTACTTC. Together with reference TRBV28 and TRBJ2-7, the CDR3 gives the full variable domain: DVKVTQSSRYLVKRTGEKVFLECVQDMDHENMFWYRQDPGLGLRLIYFSYDVKMKEKGDIPEGYSVSREKKERFSLILESASTNQTSMYLCASSRQLISHEQYFGPGTRLTVT.

The chain combines TRBV6-1 with TRBJ1-2; D remains ambiguous. The CDR3 has 14 amino acids. The V gene lost 5 bases and the J gene lost 6 bases, with 16 bases spanning the gap. Germline V lookup: CDR1 MNHNS, CDR2 SASEGT. The CDR3 here is CASSHGRTSDGYTF. DNA of the CDR3: TGTGCCAGCAGTCACGGACGGACGTCGGATGGCTACACCTTC.

This clonotype was seen a handful of times. The V and J genes are TRBV29-1 and TRBJ2-1; D uncertain. Germline CDR1 and CDR2: SQVTM and ANQGSEA. Between the trimmed V and J ends, which lost 1 base and 10 bases, there was a span of 5 bases. The CDR3 length is 10 residues. The CDR3 protein is CSVEGPEQFF. DNA for the CDR3: TGCAGCGTTGAAGGGCCAGAGCAGTTCTTC.

V is TRBV28 and J is TRBJ1-2; 10 bases align to TRBD1. Germline V gene sequence: CDR1 MDHEN, CDR2 SYDVKM. There are 15 residues in the CDR3. The trim removed 7 bases at V and 8 bases at J, leaving 13 bases unmatched. The CDR3 spells CASTTGTGVSTGYTF. The DNA for the CDR3 is TGTGCCAGCACCACCGGGACAGGGGTTAGTACGGGCTACACCTTC.

This clonotype has at least ten counts. The chain is built from TRBV24-1 and TRBJ2-3, with D uncertain. CDR3 length equals 13 residues. Germline lookup yields CDR1 KGHDR and CDR2 SFDVKD. Trimming shortened V by 1 base and J by 3 bases, and 4 bases separated the two germline ends. The CDR3 loop is CATSDLGTDTQYF. CDR3 sequence (DNA): TGTGCCACCAGTGATTTAGGAACAGATACGCAGTATTTT.

J is TRBJ1-2 and V is TRBV6-4; 7 bases fit TRBD1. The CDR3 extends over 14 amino acids. The trim removed 6 bases at V and 8 bases at J, leaving 12 bases unmatched. Germline V gives CDR1 MRHNA, CDR2 SNTAGT. The CDR3, as DNA: TGTGCCAGCAGCCCTCTGACAGGGCGCTGCGGCTACACCTTC. Protein sequence: CASSPLTGRCGYTF.

In its sample, this clonotype was seen a few times. This rearrangement joins TRBV19 to TRBJ2-2, with TRBD1 identical over 8 bases. Germline CDR1 reads LNHDA; CDR2 reads SQIVND (reference sequence). Losses at the gene ends were 6 bases for V and 1 base for J; bases not matched to a gene: 7. This CDR3 has 16 residues. CDR3 sequence reads: CASSPPGQENTGELFF. CDR3 DNA: TGTGCCAGTAGCCCGCCGGGACAGGAGAACACCGGGGAGCTGTTTTTT. The full variable domain, in which reference TRBV19 and TRBJ2-2 provide the parts outside the CDR3, is DGGITQSPKYLFRKEGQNVTLSCEQNLNHDAMYWYRQDPGQGLRLIYYSQIVNDFQKGDIAEGYSVSREKKESFPLTVTSAQKNPTAFYLCASSPPGQENTGELFFGEGSRLTVL.

The chain employs TRBV13 and TRBJ2-1; weak D call: TRBD2 (6 bases). The V end lost 5 bases, the J end lost 0 bases, and 14 bases lay between the germline ends. The CDR3 length is 16 residues. Germline assignment: CDR1 PRHDT and CDR2 FYEKMQ (reference sequence). DNA for the CDR3: TGTGCCAGCAGCGTAGTCGGGAGAAGCTCCTACAATGAGCAGTTCTTC. Its protein is CASSVVGRSSYNEQFF.